The rows below give T cell receptor beta chains drawn from one sample of a study of cytomegalovirus exposure and HLA in healthy donors. Profiled with immunoSEQ multiplex PCR; TCRdb holds only in-frame clones, not every one. Among about 49,000 clones listed, about 94% were seen once. Sample: PBMCs. The receptors shown here come from a woman between 18 and 29 years old in good health and CMV-seropositive. The CDR3 runs from the conserved cysteine through the conserved F or W. D genes are given only for firm matches. The size of a clone is reported for some rows only, either as once, few or many, or as a class for expanded clones.

V gene	J gene	D gene	clone size	CDR3 DNA	CDR3 protein
TRBV15	TRBJ2-1	TRBD2	-	TGTGCCACCAGCAGAGATGGTCTAGCGGGAGATGAGCAGTTCTTC	CATSRDGLAGDEQFF
TRBV11-3	TRBJ2-1	TRBD2	-	TGTGCCAGCAGCGACCCCTGGACTAGCGGGAGTAGTAATGAGCAGTTCTTC	CASSDPWTSGSSNEQFF
TRBV19	TRBJ2-7	TRBD1	-	TGTGCCAGTGGGGACAGGGGGCAAACCTACGAGCAGTACTTC	CASGDRGQTYEQYF
TRBV20-1	TRBJ2-7	TRBD2	-	TGCAGTGCCAGGACTAGAAACGAGCAGTACTTC	CSARTRNEQYF
TRBV7-9	TRBJ2-1	TRBD2	-	TGTGCCAGCAGCTCGGACATAGCGGGAAGGTTCGATGAGCAGTTCTTC	CASSSDIAGRFDEQFF
TRBV19	TRBJ2-6	-	-	TGTGCCAGTAGTACCCAACTTACCTCTGGGGCCAACGTCCTGACTTTC	CASSTQLTSGANVLTF
TRBV6-5	TRBJ1-2	TRBD1	-	TGTGCCAGCAGTTACTCAGTCAGGGGGCCCTATGGCTACACCTTC	CASSYSVRGPYGYTF
TRBV4-3	TRBJ2-1	-	-	TGCGCCAGCAGCCAAGAGAGGTACATCAATGAGCAGTTCTTC	CASSQERYINEQFF
TRBV30	TRBJ2-7	TRBD2	once	TGTGCCTGGGGGGGGGTGGAGCAGTACTTC	CAWGGVEQYF
TRBV14	TRBJ2-7	TRBD2	-	TGTGCCAGCAGCCAAGATCCCAGGACTAGCAGCCGCGAGCAGTACTTC	CASSQDPRTSSREQYF
TRBV5-1	TRBJ1-1	-	once	TGCGCCAGCAGCCCCGGCGGGTCCACTGAAGCTTTCTTT	CASSPGGSTEAFF
TRBV28	TRBJ1-5	-	-	TGTGCCAGCATTTTAAGCCGGGGACTTTCCAATCAGCCCCAGCATTTT	CASILSRGLSNQPQHF
TRBV5-4	TRBJ2-3	-	-	TGTGCCAGCAGCTTGGGAGGGCGACTGGGCGGGGTGCAGTATTTT	CASSLGGRLGGVQYF
TRBV7-9	TRBJ2-1	TRBD2	-	TGTGCCAGCACTCGCTTTCTCGGGACTAACTCCTACAATGAGCAGTTCTTC	CASTRFLGTNSYNEQFF
TRBV18	TRBJ1-1	TRBD1	-	TGTGCCAGCTCGCGGGAGGGCAGGGGGAGTGAAGCTTTCTTT	CASSREGRGSEAFF
TRBV7-9	TRBJ2-7	TRBD1	-	TGTGCCAGCAGCGAGCGACAGGGAACCTACGAGCAGTACTTC	CASSERQGTYEQYF
TRBV9	TRBJ2-7	-	-	TGTGCCAGCAGCGTAGGTCCCTTGGGGCTCGACGGGGAGCAGTACTTC	CASSVGPLGLDGEQYF
TRBV5-1	TRBJ2-6	TRBD1	-	TGCGCCAGCGGCGGACAGGCCTCTGGGGCCAACGTCCTGACTTTC	CASGGQASGANVLTF
TRBV6-1	TRBJ1-1	TRBD1	-	TGTGCCAGCAGTGCGGGACAGGGCTACACTGAAGCTTTCTTT	CASSAGQGYTEAFF
TRBV7-9	TRBJ1-1	-	once	TGTGCCAGCAGCGAGGGAACGGGGACTGAAGCTTTCTTT	CASSEGTGTEAFF
TRBV19	TRBJ2-4	-	-	TGTGCCAGTAGTATAAGTAGCTCTTACAACATTCAGTACTTC	CASSISSSYNIQYF
TRBV28	TRBJ2-1	TRBD2	-	TGTGCCAGCAGTTTAGGGGGACTAGCGGGAGACAATGAGCAGTTCTTC	CASSLGGLAGDNEQFF
TRBV7-6	TRBJ2-7	TRBD1	-	TGTGCCAGCAGTTTAGGGACAGGGGCAACCTACGAGCAGTACTTC	CASSLGTGATYEQYF
TRBV30	TRBJ2-4	TRBD1	-	TGTGCCTGGTCCCCGGACAGGGGAACCAAAAACATTCAGTACTTC	CAWSPDRGTKNIQYF
TRBV4-1	TRBJ2-1	TRBD2	-	TGCGCCAGCAGCCAAGATTTGGCCGGGACTAGCGTCTACAATGAGCAGTTCTTC	CASSQDLAGTSVYNEQFF
TRBV5-1	TRBJ2-1	TRBD1	-	TGCGCCAGCAGCTTGCGGACAGGGGGATACAATGAGCAGTTCTTC	CASSLRTGGYNEQFF
TRBV11-2	TRBJ2-1	TRBD1	-	TGTGCCAGCAGCCGTATTCCGGGACAGATATACAATGAGCAGTTCTTC	CASSRIPGQIYNEQFF
TRBV6-5	TRBJ2-5	-	-	TGTGCCAGCAGCCGAGGTAGCGGACCCCAAGAGACCCAGTACTTC	CASSRGSGPQETQYF
TRBV7-9	TRBJ1-3	-	-	TGTGCCAGCAGCACTTCCGGGGGTACTCGGGAAAACACCATATATTTT	CASSTSGGTRENTIYF
TRBV18	TRBJ2-4	TRBD1	-	TGTGCCAGCTCACCCGGGACAGGGGAAGGGAACATTCAGTACTTC	CASSPGTGEGNIQYF
TRBV5-1	TRBJ2-2	-	-	TGCGCCAGCAGCTTGCAGGGTCACACCGGGGAGCTGTTTTTT	CASSLQGHTGELFF
TRBV7-9	TRBJ2-1	TRBD2	-	TGTGCCAGCAGCTTAGACGCGACTAGCGGGAGTAACAATGAGCAGTTCTTC	CASSLDATSGSNNEQFF
TRBV10-3	TRBJ2-3	-	once	TGTGCCATCAGTGTGTCGAGAGGACTGCTCACAGATACGCAGTATTTT	CAISVSRGLLTDTQYF
TRBV28	TRBJ2-2	TRBD1	-	TGTGCCAGCAGCCTTTTGACAGGGTTCGGCACCGGGGAGCTGTTTTTT	CASSLLTGFGTGELFF
TRBV2	TRBJ2-7	-	once	TGTGCCAGCGCGGAAAAGTCCGCAGGGTGGACCTACGAGCAGTACTTC	CASAEKSAGWTYEQYF
TRBV27	TRBJ2-5	TRBD1	once	TGTGCCAGCAGTTACGGACAGGGGTTGTTCGAGACCCAGTACTTC	CASSYGQGLFETQYF
TRBV18	TRBJ1-1	-	-	TGTGCCAGCTCACAGATCACAGGTACCGAAGCTTTCTTT	CASSQITGTEAFF
TRBV7-8	TRBJ1-1	TRBD1	-	TGTGCCAGCAGACAACTTCCGGGACAGGGTACCACTGAAGCTTTCTTT	CASRQLPGQGTTEAFF
TRBV5-1	TRBJ2-6	-	-	TGCGCCCCCGACCGGGAAGGGTCCCTTAAATATACAAAGCCCTACTCTGGGGCCAACGTCCTGACTTTC	CAPDREGSLKYTKPYSGANVLTF
TRBV19	TRBJ2-3	TRBD2	once	TGTGCCAGTAGTCTTAACCGGGACTACACAGATACGCAGTATTTT	CASSLNRDYTDTQYF
TRBV5-6	TRBJ2-3	-	-	TGTGCCAGCAGCTTGGTCCCGGGAGAACCCACAGATACGCAGTATTTT	CASSLVPGEPTDTQYF
TRBV19	TRBJ2-1	-	-	TGTGCCAGCCAGACGGCACGAGCGGGTCTAACCTACAATGAGCAGTTCTTC	CASQTARAGLTYNEQFF
TRBV6-5	TRBJ2-5	TRBD2	-	TGTGCCAGCAGTCCCCGGGAGGCAGAGACCCAGTACTTC	CASSPREAETQYF
TRBV18	TRBJ1-1	-	-	TGTGCCAGCTCACCTGTGACTGATCTGAACACTGAAGCTTTCTTT	CASSPVTDLNTEAFF
TRBV21-1	TRBJ1-2	-	once	TGTGCCAGCAGCAAAAATTTCCGACAGCCGAGAAATGGCTACACCTTC	CASSKNFRQPRNGYTF
TRBV5-6	TRBJ2-3	TRBD1	-	TGTGCCAGCAGCACACAGGGGCCAGATACGCAGTATTTT	CASSTQGPDTQYF
TRBV4-1	TRBJ2-5	-	-	TGCGCCAGCAGCCAAGACAGATACCAAGAGACCCAGTACTTC	CASSQDRYQETQYF
TRBV25-1	TRBJ2-5	TRBD1	-	TGTGCCAGCAGTGAATATCGACGGGGCAGGGGGTTAGAGACCCAGTACTTC	CASSEYRRGRGLETQYF
TRBV9	TRBJ2-7	TRBD1	-	TGTGCCAGCAGCGTCTCGGACAGGCTGCCCTACGAGCAGTACTTC	CASSVSDRLPYEQYF
TRBV5-1	TRBJ2-1	TRBD2	-	TGCGCCAGCAGCTTGGGACAACTAGCGGGAGGTCCCTACAATGAGCAGTTCTTC	CASSLGQLAGGPYNEQFF
TRBV6-4	TRBJ2-1	TRBD2	-	TGTGCCAGCAGTGAGCTAGCGGGAGGCTACAATGAGCAGTTCTTC	CASSELAGGYNEQFF
TRBV9	TRBJ1-6	-	-	TGTGCCAGCAGCTCAGGGGTACATAATTCACCCCTCCACTTT	CASSSGVHNSPLHF
TRBV19	TRBJ1-1	TRBD1	-	TGTGCCAGTAGTATAGATTCCAGACAGGGGAAAAGAGCTGAAGCTTTCTTT	CASSIDSRQGKRAEAFF
TRBV27	TRBJ2-7	TRBD2	-	TGTGCCAGCAGTTGGGGGACTAGCGGACTCTCCTACGAGCAGTACTTC	CASSWGTSGLSYEQYF
TRBV6-4	TRBJ2-2	TRBD1	few	TGTGCCAGCGGGACAGGGGCCACCGGGGAGCTGTTTTTT	CASGTGATGELFF
TRBV4-3	TRBJ1-1	TRBD1	-	TGCGCCAGCAGCCCCGGGACAGGGGTGAACACTGAAGCTTTCTTT	CASSPGTGVNTEAFF